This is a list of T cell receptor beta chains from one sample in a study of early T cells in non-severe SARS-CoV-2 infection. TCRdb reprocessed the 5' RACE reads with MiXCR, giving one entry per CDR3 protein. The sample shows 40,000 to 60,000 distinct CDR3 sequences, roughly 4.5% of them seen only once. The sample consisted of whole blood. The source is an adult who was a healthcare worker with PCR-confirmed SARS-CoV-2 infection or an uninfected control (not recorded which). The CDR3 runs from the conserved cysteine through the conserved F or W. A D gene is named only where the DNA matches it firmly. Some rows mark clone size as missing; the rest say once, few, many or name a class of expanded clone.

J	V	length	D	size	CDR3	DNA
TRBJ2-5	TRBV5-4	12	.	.	CASSFGVETQYF	TGTGCCAGCAGCTTCGGGGTGGAGACCCAGTACTTC
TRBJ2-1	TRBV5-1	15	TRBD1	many	CASSVTGDPYNEQFF	TGCGCCAGCAGCGTGACAGGGGACCCGTACAATGAGCAGTTCTTC
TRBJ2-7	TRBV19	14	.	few	CASSPGGTSYEQYF	TGTGCCAGTAGTCCCGGCGGCACCTCCTACGAGCAGTACTTC
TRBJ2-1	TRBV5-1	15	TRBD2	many	CASRESGGIYNEQFF	TGCGCCAGCAGGGAGAGCGGGGGAATCTACAATGAGCAGTTCTTC
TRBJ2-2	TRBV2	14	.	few	CAISEGKGTGELFF	TGTGCCATTTCGGAGGGGAAAGGCACCGGGGAGCTGTTTTTT
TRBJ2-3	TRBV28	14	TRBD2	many	CASLSGGAKDTQYF	TGTGCCAGTCTATCGGGGGGGGCGAAAGATACGCAGTATTTT
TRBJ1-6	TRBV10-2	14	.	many	CASSVNRVNSPLHF	TGCGCCAGCAGTGTGAACCGGGTTAATTCACCCCTCCACTTT
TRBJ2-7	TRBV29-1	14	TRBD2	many	CSVGIGTRLYEQYF	TGCAGCGTTGGAATTGGGACTAGATTATACGAGCAGTACTTC
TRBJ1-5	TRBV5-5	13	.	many	CASSSTENQPQHF	TGTGCCAGCAGCTCGACAGAAAATCAGCCCCAGCATTTT
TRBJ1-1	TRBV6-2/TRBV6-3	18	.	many	CASSYKAGRWQEDTEAFF	TGTGCCAGCAGTTACAAGGCGGGTAGATGGCAGGAGGACACTGAAGCTTTCTTT
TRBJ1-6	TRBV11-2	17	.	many	CASSTLGAYSRNSPLHF	TGTGCCAGCAGCACCCTGGGAGCCTACTCCCGGAATTCACCCCTCCACTTT
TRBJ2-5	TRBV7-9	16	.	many	CASSLVYQVEQETQYF	TGTGCCAGCAGCTTAGTCTACCAGGTCGAACAAGAGACCCAGTACTTC
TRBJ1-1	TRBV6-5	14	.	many	CASYVPRQNTEAFF	TGTGCCAGCTACGTCCCCAGGCAGAACACTGAAGCTTTCTTT
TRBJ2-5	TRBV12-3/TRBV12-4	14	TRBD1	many	CASSPGQGGETQYF	TGTGCCAGCAGCCCCGGACAGGGAGGAGAGACCCAGTACTTC
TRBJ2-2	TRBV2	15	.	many	CASSEAGHLTGELFF	TGTGCCAGCAGTGAGGCAGGACATCTTACCGGGGAGCTGTTTTTT
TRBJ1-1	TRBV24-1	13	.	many	CATSDRSYTEAFF	TGTGCCACCAGTGATCGGTCCTACACTGAAGCTTTCTTT
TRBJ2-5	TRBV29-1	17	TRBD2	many	CSVVGAGEQLALETQYF	TGCAGCGTTGTTGGAGCGGGAGAGCAACTTGCTTTAGAGACCCAGTACTTC
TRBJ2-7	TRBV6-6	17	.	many	CASSYSGKGVPSQEQYF	TGTGCCAGCAGTTACTCAGGAAAGGGAGTCCCATCTCAAGAGCAGTACTTC